This T cell receptor beta chain appears in the sequencing data of a study of blood T cells in healthy people across ages. With a J-beta primer mix and a sample-barcoded 5' primer, a second PCR ran about 6 to 11 cycles. TCRdb analysed the 5' RACE reads with MiXCR anew, one entry per CDR3 protein. Among 650,000 to 900,000 distinct CDR3 sequences, 62% were seen once, and the ten largest hold around a quarter. This CDR3 has 14 residues. CDR1 is SGHDN and CDR2 is FVKESK in the germline V gene. The V and J ends lost 4 bases and 4 bases respectively, with 13 bases between them. The rearrangement uses TRBV14 and TRBJ1-2; D might be TRBD1 (5 bases). The clonotype comes from a young man in good health. The sample was blood. The CDR3 DNA sequence: TGTGCCAGCAGCCCGAACACAGGAATCTATGGCTACACCTTC. Translation: CASSPNTGIYGYTF.